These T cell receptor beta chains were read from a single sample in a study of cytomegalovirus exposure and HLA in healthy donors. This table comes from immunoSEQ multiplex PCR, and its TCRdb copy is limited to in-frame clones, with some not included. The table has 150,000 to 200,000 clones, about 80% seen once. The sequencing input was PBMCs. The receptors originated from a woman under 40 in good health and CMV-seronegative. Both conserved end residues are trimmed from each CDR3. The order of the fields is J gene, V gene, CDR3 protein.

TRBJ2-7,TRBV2,ASSATSGRRYEQY
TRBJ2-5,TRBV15,ATSRDPGQETQY
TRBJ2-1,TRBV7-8,ASSKGTSRYEQF
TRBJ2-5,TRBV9,ASSGSGSPSVTQY
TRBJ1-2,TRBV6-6,ASSLPDRGDGYT
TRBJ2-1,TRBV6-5,ASSYGQGAYNEQF
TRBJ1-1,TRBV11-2,ASSLGRGRLNTEAF
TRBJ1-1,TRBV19,ASTPTGTGGRGKTEAF
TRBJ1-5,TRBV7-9,ASSLGVGTEQPQH
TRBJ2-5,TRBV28,ASSRLQETQY
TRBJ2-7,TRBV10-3,ASLDGSSYEQY
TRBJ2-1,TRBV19,ASREVRISDEQL
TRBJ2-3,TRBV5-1,ASSLAAGGRTDTQY
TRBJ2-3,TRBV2,ASSGEQGSFTDTQY
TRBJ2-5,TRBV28,ASSLIGGGALETQY
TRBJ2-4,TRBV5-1,ASSLDGQGLNIQY
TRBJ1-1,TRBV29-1,SVEGTGEYAEAF
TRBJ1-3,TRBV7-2,ASSPFPRGYSGNTIY
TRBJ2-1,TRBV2,ASSIPPGQENNEQF
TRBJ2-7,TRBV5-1,ASSSAAGANEQY
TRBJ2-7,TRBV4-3,ASSQVARGPYEQY
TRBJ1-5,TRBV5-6,ASSLSTGTGNQPQH
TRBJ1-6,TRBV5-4,ASSKDSGLRSPLH
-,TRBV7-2,ASSSGLAPSYEQY
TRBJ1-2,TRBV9,ASSPDRVSIGYT
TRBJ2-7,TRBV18,ASSGTSGVVKEQY
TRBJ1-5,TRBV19,ASSMADSRNQPQH
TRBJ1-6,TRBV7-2,ASSRNRASSYNSPLH
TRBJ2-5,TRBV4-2,ASSQDGGSGEETQY
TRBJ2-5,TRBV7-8,ASSPGYEFIETQY
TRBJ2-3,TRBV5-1,ASSLGLAWGDTQY
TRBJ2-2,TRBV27,ASSSPKTSENTGELF
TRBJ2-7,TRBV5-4,ASSPRGVGAYEQY
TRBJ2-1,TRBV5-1,ASSPLPAGTSGNEQF
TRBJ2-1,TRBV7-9,ASRPGTGDHNEQF
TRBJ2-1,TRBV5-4,ASSPDGKMTGTYNEQF
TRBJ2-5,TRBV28,ASSRPSTGTETQY
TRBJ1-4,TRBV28,ASSLDVLDRDREKLF
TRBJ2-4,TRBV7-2,ASSAPGQGVGNIQY
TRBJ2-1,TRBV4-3,ASSQATGGIHNEQF
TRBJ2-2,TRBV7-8,ASRQTGELF
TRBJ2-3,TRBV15,ATSRYRGLGTDTQY
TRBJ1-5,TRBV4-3,ASSQDRAGNQPQH
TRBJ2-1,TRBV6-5,ASSRTPWGVNEQF
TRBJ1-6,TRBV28,ASSLPRGGSKNSPLH
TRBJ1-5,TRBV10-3,AISERDSLYSNQPQH
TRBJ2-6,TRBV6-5,ASRKQGGGANGLT
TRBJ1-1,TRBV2,ASSDSSVNTEAF